These 15 T cell receptor beta chains came from one sample sequenced in a study of T cells after yellow fever vaccination. TCRdb reprocessed the 5' RACE reads via MiXCR and lists one record per CDR3 protein. The profile covers roughly 520,000 distinct CDR3 sequences, with just over 20% appearing a single time and around 17% taken by the ten largest. The material sequenced was PBMCs, taken 20 to 25 days after the first yellow fever vaccination. These receptors all stem from a man aged 18 to 30 who received the YFV17D yellow fever vaccine.

The J gene is TRBJ1-2, the V gene TRBV5-1; a possible D gene is TRBD1 (6 bases). This CDR3 spans 14 amino acids. CDR1 is SGHRS, CDR2 YFSETQ, per germline. Trimming shortened V by 2 bases and J by 0 bases, and 8 bases separated the two germline ends. Here the CDR3 DNA reads TGCGCCAGCAGCTTCTGGACAGCTAACTATGGCTACACCTTC. Residues: CASSFWTANYGYTF.

The rearrangement uses TRBV7-8 and TRBJ2-1; D may be TRBD1 or TRBD2 (5 bases each). The CDR3 is made up of 17 amino acids. From germline, CDR1 is SGHVS and CDR2 FQNEAQ. V lost 5 bases and J lost 0, with 17 bases in between. In DNA form, the CDR3 reads TGTGCCAGCAGCGGGCTAGGCGAGGGGAGCTCCTACAATGAGCAGTTCTTC. As protein: CASSGLGEGSSYNEQFF.

The chain couples TRBV15 to TRBJ1-3; 8 nucleotides agree with TRBD1. Trimming took 5 bases from V and 0 from J; bases not matched to a gene: 6. The CDR3 totals 16 residues. Germline values: CDR1 LNHNV, CDR2 YYDKDF (reference sequence). The CDR3 protein is CATSGDRGFSGNTIYF. The DNA for the CDR3 is TGTGCCACCAGCGGCGACAGGGGCTTCTCTGGAAACACCATATATTTT.

The chain couples TRBV28 to TRBJ2-6; no clear D gene. This CDR3 is built from 16 residues. Germline assignment: CDR1 MDHEN and CDR2 SYDVKM. V gave up 3 bases and J gave up 0 bases, with 9 bases separating them. The CDR3 coding sequence is TGTGCCAGCAGTTTCCCTGCTGTCTCTGGGGCCAACGTCCTGACTTTC. Protein product: CASSFPAVSGANVLTF.

This sequence joins TRBV7-2 and TRBJ2-3, with D unclear. This CDR3 has 15 residues. Germline-derived CDR1 and CDR2 are SGHTA and FQGNSA. Trimming took off 0 bases at V and 0 bases at J, with 7 bases between the two ends. The CDR3: CASSLALVSTDTQYF. The CDR3 coding sequence is TGTGCCAGCAGCTTAGCTCTAGTAAGCACAGATACGCAGTATTTT.

J is TRBJ2-5 and V is TRBV27; TRBD1 is a possible D gene (6 bases). CDR1 and CDR2 from the germline V gene are MNHEY and SMNVEV (reference sequence). The CDR3 has 13 amino acids. V was shortened by 6 bases and J by 4 bases, with 12 bases between the two germline ends. CDR3 nucleotide sequence: TGTGCCAGCAGAGAGGGGGTCACAGAGACCCAGTACTTC. Translating it yields CASREGVTETQYF.

The chain combines TRBV4-2 with TRBJ2-5, with 11 bases that match TRBD2. Germline trimming cut 5 bases from V and 4 bases from J; bases unmatched to any gene: 12. The germline gives CDR1 LGHNA, CDR2 YNFKEQ. The CDR3 has 17 residues. The CDR3 here is CASSGTSGFGVRETQYF. The CDR3 nucleotides read TGTGCCAGCAGCGGGACTAGCGGCTTTGGCGTGAGAGAGACCCAGTACTTC.

The chain combines TRBV6-2 or TRBV6-3 with TRBJ2-6; no definite D call. The CDR3 contains 15 residues. V was shortened by 4 bases and J by 2 bases, with 9 bases between the two germline ends. Per germline, CDR1 MNHEY and CDR2 SVGEGT. This CDR3 is CASSSAATGANVLTF. The CDR3 DNA reads as TGTGCCAGCAGTTCGGCGGCCACTGGGGCCAACGTCCTGACTTTC.

The table lists this clonotype with a few counts. The chain links TRBV30 to TRBJ1-1; 9 bases match TRBD1. V dropped 8 bases and J dropped 0; count of bases not matched to a gene: 7. This CDR3 contains 14 residues. Per germline, CDR1 GTSNPN and CDR2 SVGIG (reference sequence). CDR3 region: CAGGDRAMNTEAFF. CDR3 DNA sequence: TGTGCCGGTGGGGACAGGGCAATGAACACTGAAGCTTTCTTT.

The chain uses TRBV7-9 and TRBJ2-2; no firm D call. CDR1 and CDR2 (germline): SEHNR, FQNEAQ (reference sequence). The CDR3 loop spans 15 amino acids. Trimming took 6 bases from V and 5 from J, leaving 16 bases between them. The CDR3 loop reads CASSLTSGPTGELFF. Written as DNA, the CDR3 is TGTGCCAGCAGTCTAACGTCCGGCCCAACCGGGGAGCTGTTTTTT. Using reference TRBV7-9 and TRBJ2-2 for the parts outside the CDR3, the full variable domain is DTGVSQNPRHKITKRGQNVTFRCDPISEHNRLYWYRQTLGQGPEFLTYFQNEAQLEKSRLLSDRFSAERPKGSFSTLEIQRTEQGDSAMYLCASSLTSGPTGELFFGEGSRLTVL.

The J gene is TRBJ2-7, the V gene TRBV20-1, with TRBD1 matching 11 bases. The germline gives CDR1 DFQATT, CDR2 SNEGSKA (reference sequence). The CDR3 covers 14 residues. Trimming removed 2 bases from V and 2 bases from J; junction bases left unmatched: 2. CDR3 coding DNA: TGCAGTGCTAGACCGGGACAGGGGGCCTACGAGCAGTACTTC. It specifies CSARPGQGAYEQYF.

The gene calls are TRBV6-5 and TRBJ2-1, with 9 bases identical to TRBD2. Germline CDR1 reads MNHEY; CDR2 reads SVGAGI. This CDR3 spans 16 amino acids. V gave up 0 bases and J gave up 5 bases; unmatched junction bases: 5. In nucleotides, the CDR3 is TGTGCCAGCAGTTACTCGGGAGCGGGGGGCAACAATGAGCAGTTCTTC. This codes for CASSYSGAGGNNEQFF.

This chain joins TRBV12-3 or TRBV12-4 and TRBJ1-2; the D gene is possibly TRBD1 (6 bases). The CDR3 is 17 residues long. V was cut by 2 bases and J by 7 bases, with 23 bases left in between. The DNA for the CDR3 is TGTGCCAGCAGTTTAACCTATACAGGGAGTGTAGGTCGTGGCTACACCTTC. The encoded protein is CASSLTYTGSVGRGYTF.

This clonotype has only a few counts. This chain joins TRBV4-3 and TRBJ1-6; D is unclear. The CDR3 consists of 18 residues. The V and J ends lost 0 bases and 0 bases respectively, with 12 bases between them. Germline V gene sequence: CDR1 LGHNA, CDR2 YSLEER. CDR3 in amino acids: CASSQDRPASSYNSPLHF. DNA of the CDR3: TGCGCCAGCAGCCAAGATCGGCCAGCGAGCTCCTATAATTCACCCCTCCACTTT.

The chain employs TRBV4-1 and TRBJ1-1; tentatively, D is TRBD1 (5 bases). Germline V gene lookup returns CDR1 MGHRA and CDR2 YSYEKL. V was shortened by 7 bases and J by 7 bases, with 19 bases between the two germline ends. The CDR3 runs to 14 residues. In nucleotides, the CDR3 is TGCGCCAGCACCCCGGTTCAGGGCGGTAATGAAGCTTTCTTT. Translated: CASTPVQGGNEAFF.